The next 8 T cell receptor beta chains were all read from a single sample in a study of blood T cell repertoires in COVID-19. Measured with immunoSEQ multiplex PCR; TCRdb has only the in-frame clones, and not every one. The repertoire includes approximately 29,000 clones, about 92% of them detected once, and 0.65% to 0.85% sits in the top ten. The sample was peripheral blood. Receptor source: an older woman with COVID-19, enrolled during active disease.

The CDR3 DNA follows: TGTGCCAGCAGCCCACAGGGCGTCGGGGAGCTGTTTTTT. It yields the protein CASSPQGVGELFF. This chain connects TRBV13 to TRBJ2-2; TRBD1 is a possible D gene (6 bases). The V end lost 5 bases, the J end lost 7 bases, and 11 bases lay between the germline ends. Germline V gene sequence: CDR1 PRHDT, CDR2 FYEKMQ (reference sequence). This CDR3 has 13 residues.

The genes are TRBV15 and TRBJ2-5, with D tentatively TRBD1 (5 bases). There are 14 residues in the CDR3. Germline-derived CDR1 and CDR2 are LNHNV and YYDKDF (reference sequence). The V end lost 3 bases, the J end lost 2 bases, and 10 bases lay between the germline ends. Here the CDR3 DNA reads TGTGCCACCAGCAGGGGCAGGGCGCAAGAGACCCAGTACTTC. Its translation: CATSRGRAQETQYF.

This sequence joins TRBV28 and TRBJ1-2, with D possibly matching TRBD1 (5 bases). V was trimmed by 2 bases and J by 1 base, leaving 14 bases between them. CDR1 and CDR2 from the germline V gene are MDHEN and SYDVKM. The CDR3 loop spans 16 amino acids. The CDR3 DNA reads TGTGCCAGCAGTTTAGTAGGGGCAGACTTTAACTATGGCTACACCTTC. Protein sequence: CASSLVGADFNYGYTF.

The rearrangement joins TRBV27 to TRBJ2-6; 9 nucleotides match TRBD1. The V gene's germline CDR1 is MNHEY and CDR2 SMNVEV (reference sequence). J was trimmed by 2 bases and V by 6 bases; bases with no gene match: 8. The CDR3 contains 17 residues. This CDR3 is CASSPGQGAPGANVLTF. Here the CDR3 DNA reads TGTGCCAGCAGCCCGGGACAGGGAGCTCCTGGGGCCAACGTCCTGACTTTC. The whole variable domain, remainder taken from reference TRBV27 and TRBJ2-6, is EAQVTQNPRYLITVTGKKLTVTCSQNMNHEYMSWYRQDPGLGLRQIYYSMNVEVTDKGDVPEGYKVSRKEKRNFPLILESPSPNQTSLYFCASSPGQGAPGANVLTFGAGSRLTVL.

The chain carries TRBV7-2 and TRBJ1-6; D is possibly TRBD1 (6 bases). Germline values: CDR1 SGHTA, CDR2 FQGNSA. Trimming removed 1 base at V and 9 bases at J, with 10 bases between. CDR3 length equals 14 residues. The CDR3 DNA sequence: TGTGCCAGCAGCTTAGAACAGGGCGTTTCACCCCTCCACTTT. This translates into CASSLEQGVSPLHF.

V is TRBV7-9 and J is TRBJ1-4; 7 positions match TRBD1. Per the germline V gene, CDR1 is SEHNR and CDR2 is FQNEAQ (reference sequence). The CDR3 has 14 residues. Trimming removed 5 bases from V and 5 bases from J; junction bases left unmatched: 5. Here the CDR3 reads CASSGTERNEKLFF. The CDR3 DNA follows: TGTGCCAGCAGCGGGACAGAACGCAATGAAAAACTGTTTTTT.

The V and J genes are TRBV6-4 and TRBJ1-1, with 7 bases matching TRBD1. The length of the CDR3 is 17 residues. Germline CDR1 and CDR2: MRHNA and SNTAGT. V was pared by 2 bases and J by 2 bases, with 11 bases of the junction left unmatched. CDR3 region: CASSDGGPGQRNTEAFF. In nucleotides, the CDR3 is TGTGCCAGCAGTGACGGCGGTCCGGGACAGAGAAACACTGAAGCTTTCTTT.

This chain uses TRBV7-9 with TRBJ2-5; the match to TRBD2 covers 12 bases. Germline lookup yields CDR1 SEHNR and CDR2 FQNEAQ (reference sequence). This CDR3 is 16 amino acids long. V lost 3 bases and J lost 5; bases outside the gene matches: 7. The CDR3 DNA follows: TGTGCCAGCAGCTTTGCTCGACTAGCGGGAGCTGAGACCCAGTACTTC. Translated: CASSFARLAGAETQYF. The full variable domain, completed using reference TRBV7-9 and TRBJ2-5, is DTGVSQNPRHKITKRGQNVTFRCDPISEHNRLYWYRQTLGQGPEFLTYFQNEAQLEKSRLLSDRFSAERPKGSFSTLEIQRTEQGDSAMYLCASSFARLAGAETQYFGPGTRLLVL.